The 25 T cell receptor beta chains given below trace back to one sample, sequenced in a study of regulatory T cells in long-lasting Graves disease. Time point defined: newly diagnosed GD, antithyroid drugs for less than 3 months. From RNA extracted from PBMCs, the TCR library was made. Investigators prepared the TCR beta libraries by applying iRepertoire HTBI primers and Arm-PCR of CDR3 regions. TCRdb re-called the multiplex PCR reads with MiXCR, one entry per CDR3 protein. Of 680,000 or so distinct CDR3 sequences in the sample, roughly 15% were seen once. Separately, the same data were catalogued under a study of T cells in Graves' hyperthyroidism and ophthalmopathy.

Specimen: peripheral blood mononuclear cells (PBMCs), collected at new diagnosis, from a patient treated with antithyroid drugs. These receptor sequences come from a woman aged 25 to 39 with Graves disease.

This clonotype was observed a handful of times. The CDR3 coding sequence is TGTGCCAGCAGCGTCAGCGGGAACCCTCCTGAGTACTTC. Protein product: CASSVSGNPPEYF. The chain joins TRBV9 to TRBJ2-7; 7 bases align to TRBD2. Per the germline V gene, CDR1 is SGDLS and CDR2 is YYNGEE. The CDR3 extends over 13 amino acids. J gave up 11 bases and V 2 bases, and 10 bases lay outside the gene matches.

The chain employs TRBV30 and TRBJ1-4, with no clear D. The germline V and J ends were trimmed by 0 bases and 3 bases, with 11 bases remaining between them. Germline assignment: CDR1 GTSNPN and CDR2 SVGIG (reference sequence). This CDR3 contains 15 residues. Written as DNA, the CDR3 is TGTGCCTGGAGTGTACCTGTGGGCCCTAATGAAAAACTGTTTTTT. Amino acids: CAWSVPVGPNEKLFF.

This clonotype was counted ten times or more. The gene calls are TRBV28 and TRBJ2-1, with 9 bases fitting TRBD2. The germline CDR1 and CDR2 sequences are MDHEN and SYDVKM. The junction had 15 bases not matched to a gene; V was cut back by 3 bases and J by 6 bases. This CDR3 has 18 amino acids. In DNA, the CDR3 is TGTGCCAGCAGTTTGGGCTCCCCCGGTAGCGGGAGTTTCAATGAGCAGTTCTTC. It translates to CASSLGSPGSGSFNEQFF.

Ten or more counts support this clonotype. The V gene is TRBV2, the J gene TRBJ2-2, with 16 positions matching TRBD2. Germline-derived CDR1 and CDR2 are SNHLY and FYNNEI. V lost 2 bases and J lost 1; bases outside the gene matches: 7. CDR3 length equals 20 residues. In DNA, the CDR3 is TGTGCCAGCAGTGAAACCGGGACTAGCGGGAGGGCCCTGAACACCGGGGAGCTGTTTTTT. It encodes CASSETGTSGRALNTGELFF.

The CDR3 nucleotides are TGTGCCAGCAGCCCCGGCTTGGCTAGCGGGGACTTCACAGATACGCAGTATTTT. This gives the protein CASSPGLASGDFTDTQYF. The chain employs TRBV7-9 and TRBJ2-3; 9 bases are a match to TRBD2. The trim removed 5 bases at V and 2 bases at J, leaving 14 bases unmatched. CDR3 length: 18 amino acids. CDR1 is SEHNR and CDR2 is FQNEAQ in the germline V gene (reference sequence).

Remarks on this clonotype: This clone may be a read error of a much larger clone one base away. The chain employs TRBV6-1 and TRBJ2-7, with a possible D match to TRBD2 (6 bases). Trimming stripped 7 bases from V and 2 bases from J, with 12 bases between. CDR1 is MNHNS, CDR2 SASEGT, per germline. The CDR3 runs 13 residues. Written as DNA, the CDR3 is TGTGCCAGCACCCAGTGGGAGGCCTACGAGCAGTACTTC. This encodes CASTQWEAYEQYF.

This clonotype was seen at least ten times. CDR3 bases: TGTGCCAGCAGTCGGACTGCTAGCTCCTACAATGAGCAGTTCTTC. It is translated as CASSRTASSYNEQFF. The J gene is TRBJ2-1, the V gene TRBV6-1; D perhaps matches TRBD2 (5 bases). This CDR3 comprises 15 residues. Germline CDR1 reads MNHNS; CDR2 reads SASEGT. V lost 5 bases to trimming and J lost 0 bases, with 11 bases between them.

This clonotype was found many times. This chain connects TRBV2 to TRBJ2-1, with D perhaps TRBD1 (5 bases). The germline V gene encodes CDR1 SNHLY and CDR2 FYNNEI. The CDR3 is 13 amino acids. V lost 1 base and J lost 4, with 5 bases in between. The CDR3 region is CASSEGQYNEQFF. The DNA of the CDR3 is TGTGCCAGCAGTGAAGGACAGTACAATGAGCAGTTCTTC.

This clonotype was seen ten or more times. This sequence joins TRBV28 and TRBJ2-1, with TRBD2 matching over 9 bases. V gave up 8 bases and J gave up 6 bases; unmatched junction bases: 5. This CDR3 is built from 13 residues. Germline V CDR1 and CDR2: MDHEN, SYDVKM. The CDR3 DNA reads TGTGCCAGCCTTAGCGGGAGTAGCAATGAGCAGTTCTTC. As protein: CASLSGSSNEQFF. Looking up the rest from reference TRBV28 and TRBJ2-1 gives the full variable domain: DVKVTQSSRYLVKRTGEKVFLECVQDMDHENMFWYRQDPGLGLRLIYFSYDVKMKEKGDIPEGYSVSREKKERFSLILESASTNQTSMYLCASLSGSSNEQFFGPGTRLTVL.

The V and J genes are TRBV28 and TRBJ1-6; D is unresolved. Germline-derived CDR1 and CDR2 are MDHEN and SYDVKM. This CDR3 comprises 18 residues. V was pared by 6 bases and J by 0 bases, with 18 bases between. CDR3 nucleotide sequence: TGTGCCAGCAGGATAGACACTCCGGGGAGCTCCTATAATTCACCCCTCCACTTT. Protein sequence: CASRIDTPGSSYNSPLHF. Combining the CDR3 with reference TRBV28 and TRBJ1-6 gives the whole variable domain DVKVTQSSRYLVKRTGEKVFLECVQDMDHENMFWYRQDPGLGLRLIYFSYDVKMKEKGDIPEGYSVSREKKERFSLILESASTNQTSMYLCASRIDTPGSSYNSPLHFGNGTRLTVT.

This clonotype was counted at least ten times. In DNA, the CDR3 is TGTGCCAGTACTCTTTTGGGTACTGAAGCTTTCTTT. Its translation: CASTLLGTEAFF. This rearrangement joins TRBV6-2 or TRBV6-3 to TRBJ1-1, with no clear D. Germline V gene lookup returns CDR1 MNHEY and CDR2 SVGEGT. CDR3 length equals 12 residues. V gave up 9 bases and J gave up 5 bases, with 13 bases separating them.

This clonotype was recorded at least ten times. This chain connects TRBV12-3 or TRBV12-4 to TRBJ2-5; 9 bases line up with TRBD1. The junction had 9 bases not matched to a gene; V was cut back by 5 bases and J by 5 bases. The length of the CDR3 is 15 residues. This CDR3 is CASSKNTGGGETQYF. In DNA, the CDR3 is TGTGCCAGCAGTAAGAATACAGGGGGCGGGGAGACCCAGTACTTC.

The rearrangement links TRBV25-1 to TRBJ1-1; TRBD1 matches at 7 bases. The J segment lost 2 bases and the V segment lost 6 bases, leaving 6 bases of the junction unmatched. Germline V gives CDR1 MGHDK, CDR2 SYGVNS. The CDR3 is made up of 14 amino acids. The CDR3 DNA follows: TGTGCCAGCAGGGAGACAGGGATCAACACTGAAGCTTTCTTT. Encoded protein: CASRETGINTEAFF.

This clonotype was counted many times. In nucleotides, the CDR3 is TGTGCCAGCAGTCCTACCATAGCGGATGGCTACACCTTC. Translated: CASSPTIADGYTF. The rearrangement joins TRBV11-2 to TRBJ1-2; no definite D call. This CDR3 comprises 13 residues. V was pared by 6 bases and J by 6 bases, with 14 bases between. CDR1 is SGHAT and CDR2 is FQNNGV in the germline V gene. Based on the CDR3 plus reference TRBV11-2 and TRBJ1-2, the full variable domain is EAGVAQSPRYKIIEKRQSVAFWCNPISGHATLYWYQQILGQGPKLLIQFQNNGVVDDSQLPKDRFSAERLKGVDSTLKIQPAKLEDSAVYLCASSPTIADGYTFGSGTRLTVV.

This clonotype was observed at least ten times. This chain joins TRBV20-1 and TRBJ2-7; TRBD2 aligns across 7 bases. Trimming at V came to 1 base and at J to 3 bases, leaving 18 bases not matched to a gene. CDR1 and CDR2 (germline): DFQATT, SNEGSKA (reference sequence). CDR3 length: 18 residues. This CDR3 reads CSARGGGIGLAGGYEQYF. The CDR3 DNA follows: TGCAGTGCTAGAGGGGGGGGTATAGGATTAGCGGGTGGCTACGAGCAGTACTTC.

As for this clonotype: The conserved phenylalanine or tryptophan normally closing the CDR3 is absent here, so this likely arose from a read error. The chain has TRBV18 and TRBJ2-7; no clear D gene. V shed 5 bases and J shed 0 bases, with 5 bases lying between them. The germline V gene encodes CDR1 KGHSH and CDR2 LQKENI. There are 12 residues in the CDR3. Written as DNA, the CDR3 is TGTGCCAGCTCATCTAACTCCTACGAGCAGTACTCC. Amino acid sequence: CASSSNSYEQYS.

At least ten counts were recorded for this clonotype. The J gene is TRBJ2-1, the V gene TRBV2; 7 positions agree with TRBD1. The CDR3 totals 13 residues. Trimming at V came to 3 bases and at J to 9 bases, leaving 5 bases not matched to a gene. Germline-derived CDR1 and CDR2 are SNHLY and FYNNEI. The DNA for the CDR3 is TGTGCCAGCAGTGATCAGGGGGTCGCTGAGCAGTTCTTC. As protein: CASSDQGVAEQFF.

This clonotype was picked up a small number of times. The V call is TRBV2, the J call TRBJ2-3, with TRBD2 matching over 11 bases. Germline-derived CDR1 and CDR2 are SNHLY and FYNNEI. The CDR3 covers 15 residues. After removal of 8 bases from V and 2 bases from J, the junction contained 6 bases not matched to a gene. CDR3 residues: CASGGLAGLTDTQYF. As DNA, the CDR3 is TGTGCCAGCGGCGGACTAGCGGGCCTCACAGATACGCAGTATTTT.

There are many counts of this clonotype. The rearrangement links TRBV7-3 to TRBJ2-3; possible D gene TRBD1, 6 bases. The germline V gene encodes CDR1 SGHTA and CDR2 FQGTGA. Trimming left V 5 bases short and J 5 bases short, with 11 bases between. The length of the CDR3 is 13 residues. The CDR3 DNA sequence: TGTGCCAGCAGCCCCGAAGGGGGAGATACGCAGTATTTT. Encoded protein: CASSPEGGDTQYF. Variable domain in full (rest from reference TRBV7-3 and TRBJ2-3): GAGVSQTPSNKVTEKGKYVELRCDPISGHTALYWYRQSLGQGPEFLIYFQGTGAADDSGLPNDRFFAVRPEGSVSTLKIQRTERGDSAVYLCASSPEGGDTQYFGPGTRLTVL.

This clonotype came up a few times. The chain couples TRBV27 to TRBJ2-7; 7 bases line up with TRBD1. J was trimmed by 3 bases and V by 8 bases; bases with no gene match: 10. Germline CDR1 and CDR2: MNHEY and SMNVEV (reference sequence). CDR3 length: 14 amino acids. The CDR3 DNA follows: TGTGCCAGCCGAAACCGGGACAGAGTCTACGAGCAGTACTTC. Its translation: CASRNRDRVYEQYF.

The J gene is TRBJ2-7, the V gene TRBV29-1; 13 bases agree with TRBD2. The CDR3 runs to 16 residues. Trimming at V came to 7 bases and at J to 7 bases, leaving 16 bases not matched to a gene. CDR1 SQVTM and CDR2 ANQGSEA come from the germline V gene. CDR3 residues: CSALTSGRTTSWEQYF. The CDR3 nucleotides read TGCAGCGCCCTGACTAGCGGGAGGACTACCTCCTGGGAGCAGTACTTC.

This chain links TRBV2 with TRBJ1-1; possible D gene TRBD1, 5 bases. Germline V CDR1 and CDR2: SNHLY, FYNNEI. The CDR3 has 15 amino acids. The V end was cut by 3 bases, the J end by 10 bases, with 21 bases between. The CDR3 DNA sequence: TGTGCCAGCAGTGATATTCAGGGTATCCCCGGCGGAGCTTTCTTT. It translates to CASSDIQGIPGGAFF.

The J gene is TRBJ2-7, the V gene TRBV5-1; D is unclear. Trimming stripped 3 bases from V and 9 bases from J, with 10 bases between. CDR1 is SGHRS, CDR2 YFSETQ, per germline. The CDR3 contains 11 residues. This CDR3 reads CASSSTGMQYF. In nucleotides, the CDR3 is TGCGCCAGCAGCTCCACTGGGATGCAGTACTTC.

In regard to this clonotype: A much bigger clone sits one base away, suggesting this may be a read error. The chain has TRBV27 and TRBJ2-7; 9 bases match TRBD2. This CDR3 contains 15 residues. Losses at the gene ends were 6 bases for V and 7 bases for J; bases not matched to a gene: 13. The germline gives CDR1 MNHEY, CDR2 SMNVEV (reference sequence). CDR3 nucleotide sequence: TGTGCCAGCAGCCGCCAGACTAGCGGCTACAATGAGCAGTACTTC. It translates to CASSRQTSGYNEQYF.

This clonotype showed up many times. The DNA of the CDR3 is TGTGCCAGCAGAACAGGGGGCGGCCACTATGGCTACACCTTC. Translated, it gives CASRTGGGHYGYTF. This chain uses TRBV28 with TRBJ1-2, with TRBD1 identical over 9 bases. J lost 3 bases, V lost 6 bases, and 5 bases had no gene match. Germline values: CDR1 MDHEN, CDR2 SYDVKM. The CDR3 contains 14 residues.